Presented here are 7 T cell receptor beta chains from one specimen sequenced in a study of T-cell memory formation after mild COVID-19. TCRdb called the 5' RACE reads again in MiXCR, with one record for every CDR3 protein. This sample has approximately 340,000 distinct CDR3 sequences, with less than 20% found just once. The sequencing sample was made of PBMCs or a T cell subset sorted from them (not recorded which). Every receptor here comes from a young man who had mild COVID-19 (a few samples of this study predate the infection). Cell type and time point are not known.

This clonotype was observed a few times. The rearrangement links TRBV7-2 to TRBJ2-3; no clear D. The V gene's germline CDR1 is SGHTA and CDR2 FQGNSA. Between the trimmed V and J ends, which lost 3 bases and 6 bases, there was a span of 16 bases. CDR3 size: 15 residues. Here the CDR3 reads CASSFLGNSLDTQYF. The CDR3 DNA reads as TGTGCCAGCAGCTTTTTGGGAAATTCGTTGGATACGCAGTATTTT.

This clonotype was counted between two and nine times. DNA of the CDR3: TGTGCCATCAAGCCGGGGTATCAAGAGACCCAGTACTTC. This translates into CAIKPGYQETQYF. V is TRBV10-3 and J is TRBJ2-5, with a possible D match to TRBD2 (5 bases). V gave up 7 bases and J gave up 2 bases, with 11 bases separating them. The CDR3 has 13 residues. CDR1 is ENHRY, CDR2 SYGVKD, per germline.

The chain joins TRBV6-5 to TRBJ1-6; 7 bases map to TRBD1. The CDR3 is 16 residues long. CDR1 is MNHEY, CDR2 SVGAGI, per germline. J gave up 9 bases and V 2 bases, and 10 bases lay outside the gene matches. The CDR3 nucleotides are TGTGCCAGCAGTTACCGGGACAGACCACGGCTTTCACCCCTCCACTTT. It is translated as CASSYRDRPRLSPLHF.

The rearrangement uses TRBV5-1 and TRBJ1-2; 7 nucleotides match TRBD1. Germline V CDR1 and CDR2: SGHRS, YFSETQ. The length of the CDR3 is 13 residues. Trimming cost V 5 bases and J 4 bases; bases outside gene matches: 5. The CDR3 DNA sequence: TGCGCCAGCAGTCGACAGGGTACCTATGGCTACACCTTC. It translates to CASSRQGTYGYTF.

This clonotype was seen a few times. The chain links TRBV6-5 to TRBJ2-7; the D gene could be TRBD1 or TRBD2 (5 bases each). The V gene lost 2 bases and the J gene lost 1 base, with 18 bases spanning the gap. Germline V gene data show CDR1 as MNHEY and CDR2 as SVGAGI. The CDR3 sequence is 17 residues long. The CDR3 loop reads CASSYRGSGADSYEQYF. The CDR3 DNA reads TGTGCCAGCAGTTACCGGGGCAGTGGCGCTGATTCCTACGAGCAGTACTTC.

J is TRBJ1-1 and V is TRBV6-1; D uncertain. Germline V lookup: CDR1 MNHNS, CDR2 SASEGT. This CDR3 has 13 amino acids. With 5 bases removed from V and 3 bases from J, the gap between germline ends came to 10 bases. CDR3 loop: CASSPGQDTEAFF. The CDR3 coding sequence is TGTGCCAGCAGTCCCGGCCAAGACACTGAAGCTTTCTTT.

This chain's CDR3 is CASTHRSFRRSYNEQFF. In nucleotides, the CDR3 is TGTGCCAGCACCCACAGGTCGTTTCGGAGGTCCTACAATGAGCAGTTCTTC. This chain joins TRBV28 and TRBJ2-1; D assignment may be TRBD1 or TRBD2 (5 bases each). CDR3 length: 17 amino acids. V was shortened by 7 bases and J by 1 base, with 20 bases between the two germline ends. CDR1 is MDHEN, CDR2 SYDVKM, per germline.